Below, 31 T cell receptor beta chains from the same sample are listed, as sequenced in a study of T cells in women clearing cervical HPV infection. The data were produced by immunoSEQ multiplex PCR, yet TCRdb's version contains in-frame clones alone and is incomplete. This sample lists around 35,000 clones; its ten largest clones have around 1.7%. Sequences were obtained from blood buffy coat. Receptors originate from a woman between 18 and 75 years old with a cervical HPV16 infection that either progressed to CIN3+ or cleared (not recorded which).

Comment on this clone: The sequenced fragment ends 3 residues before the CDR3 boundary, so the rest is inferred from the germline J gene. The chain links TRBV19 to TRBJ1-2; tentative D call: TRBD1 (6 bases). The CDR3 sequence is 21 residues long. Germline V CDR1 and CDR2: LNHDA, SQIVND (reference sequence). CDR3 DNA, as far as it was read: TGTGCCAGTAGTATTAGGGGGAGGGCTAGCGGGGGACTGAGCTCCTACAATGAC. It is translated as CASSIRGRASGGLSSYND. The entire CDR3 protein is CASSIRGRASGGLSSYNDYTF.

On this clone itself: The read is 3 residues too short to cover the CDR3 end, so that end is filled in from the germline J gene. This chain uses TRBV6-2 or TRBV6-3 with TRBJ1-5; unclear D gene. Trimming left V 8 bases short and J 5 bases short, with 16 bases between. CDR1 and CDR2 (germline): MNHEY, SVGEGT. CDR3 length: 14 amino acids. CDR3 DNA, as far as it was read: TGTGCCAGCCGAGGAGGCGGGAACTATCAGCCC. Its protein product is CASRGGGNYQP. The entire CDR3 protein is CASRGGGNYQPQHF.

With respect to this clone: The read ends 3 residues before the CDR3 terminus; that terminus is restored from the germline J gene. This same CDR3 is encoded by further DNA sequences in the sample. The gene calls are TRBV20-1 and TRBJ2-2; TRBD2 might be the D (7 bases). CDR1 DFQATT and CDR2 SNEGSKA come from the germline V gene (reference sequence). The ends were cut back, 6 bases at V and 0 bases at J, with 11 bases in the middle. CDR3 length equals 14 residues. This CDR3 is CSARGGANTGELFF. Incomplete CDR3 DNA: TGCAGTGCAAGGGGGGGCGCGAACACCGGGGAG.

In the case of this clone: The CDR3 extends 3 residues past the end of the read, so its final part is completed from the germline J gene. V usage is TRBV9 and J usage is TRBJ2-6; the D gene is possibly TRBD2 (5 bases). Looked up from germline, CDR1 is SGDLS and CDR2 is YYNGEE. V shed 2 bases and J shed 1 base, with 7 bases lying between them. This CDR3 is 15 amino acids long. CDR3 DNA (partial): TGTGCCAGCAGCGTTCGAGGGTCTGGGGCCAACGTC. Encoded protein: CASSVRGSGANV. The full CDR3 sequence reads CASSVRGSGANVLTF.

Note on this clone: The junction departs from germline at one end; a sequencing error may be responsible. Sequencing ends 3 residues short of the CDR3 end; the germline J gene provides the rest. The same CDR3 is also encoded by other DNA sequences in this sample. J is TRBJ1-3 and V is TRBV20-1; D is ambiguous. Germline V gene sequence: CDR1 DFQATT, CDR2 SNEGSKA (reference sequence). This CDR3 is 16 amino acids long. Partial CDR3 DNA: TGCAGTGCTAGAGCCTCAGGTGTTTCGTCTGGAAACACT. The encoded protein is CSARASGVSSGNT. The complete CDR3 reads CSARASGVSSGNTIYF.

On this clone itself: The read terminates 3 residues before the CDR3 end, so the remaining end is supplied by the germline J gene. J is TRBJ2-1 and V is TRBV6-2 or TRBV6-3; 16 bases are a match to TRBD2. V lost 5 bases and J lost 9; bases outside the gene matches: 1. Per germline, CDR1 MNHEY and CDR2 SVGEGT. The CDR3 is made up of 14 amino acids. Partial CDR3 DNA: TGTGCCAGCAGTGGGACTAGCGGGGGGGCTGAG. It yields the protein CASSGTSGGAE. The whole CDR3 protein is CASSGTSGGAEQFF.

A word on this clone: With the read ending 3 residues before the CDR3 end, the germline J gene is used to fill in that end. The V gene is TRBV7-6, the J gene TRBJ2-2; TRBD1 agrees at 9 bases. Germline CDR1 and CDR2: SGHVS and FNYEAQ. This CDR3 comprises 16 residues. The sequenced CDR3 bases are TGTGCCAGCAGCTTAGACAGGGGGCGCCCAAATGAAAAG. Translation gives CASSLDRGRPNEK. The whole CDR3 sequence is CASSLDRGRPNEKLFF.

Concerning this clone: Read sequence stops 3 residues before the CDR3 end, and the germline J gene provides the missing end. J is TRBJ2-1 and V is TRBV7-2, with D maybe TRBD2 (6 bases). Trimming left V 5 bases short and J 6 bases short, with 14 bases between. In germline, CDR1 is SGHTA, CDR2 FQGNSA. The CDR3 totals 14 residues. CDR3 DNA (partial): TGTGCCAGCAGCAACCGGGACTTAGTCAATGAG. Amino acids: CASSNRDLVNE. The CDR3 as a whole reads CASSNRDLVNEQFF.

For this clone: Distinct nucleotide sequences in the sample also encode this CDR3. The sequenced CDR3 bases are TGTGCCAGCAGCTTACACTCCCGCGGGGGA. Protein product: CASSLHSRGG. The full CDR3 protein reads CASSLHSRGGYTF. The chain carries TRBV7-8 and TRBJ1-2, with D maybe TRBD1 (5 bases). The CDR3 is cut off 3 residues early in the read; its end comes from the germline J gene. The CDR3 runs 13 residues. The germline CDR1 and CDR2 sequences are SGHVS and FQNEAQ.

CDR3 DNA, as far as it was read: TGTGCCAGCTCACCTTCGGGACAGGGGGGACCTGAA. Its translation: CASSPSGQGGPE. The complete CDR3 protein is CASSPSGQGGPEAFF. V usage is TRBV18 and J usage is TRBJ1-1; TRBD1 matches 11 bases. The read ends 3 residues shy of where the CDR3 ends; the end is completed using the germline J gene. This CDR3 spans 15 amino acids. The germline gives CDR1 KGHSH, CDR2 LQKENI. V was pared by 3 bases and J by 6 bases, with 6 bases of the junction left unmatched.

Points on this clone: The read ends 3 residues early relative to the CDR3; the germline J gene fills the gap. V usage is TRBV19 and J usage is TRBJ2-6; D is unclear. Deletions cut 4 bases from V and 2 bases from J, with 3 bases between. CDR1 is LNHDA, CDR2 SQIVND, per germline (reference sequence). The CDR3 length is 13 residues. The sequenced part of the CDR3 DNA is TGTGCCAGTAGTAGTACTGGGGCCAACGTC. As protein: CASSSTGANV. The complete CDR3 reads CASSSTGANVLTF.

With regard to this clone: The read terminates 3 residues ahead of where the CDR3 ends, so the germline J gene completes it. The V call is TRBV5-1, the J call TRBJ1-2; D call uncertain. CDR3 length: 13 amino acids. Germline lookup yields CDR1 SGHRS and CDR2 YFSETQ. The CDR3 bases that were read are TGCGCCAGCAGCTCGGGCGGGCTAGGCGGC. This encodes CASSSGGLGG. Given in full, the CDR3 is CASSSGGLGGYTF.

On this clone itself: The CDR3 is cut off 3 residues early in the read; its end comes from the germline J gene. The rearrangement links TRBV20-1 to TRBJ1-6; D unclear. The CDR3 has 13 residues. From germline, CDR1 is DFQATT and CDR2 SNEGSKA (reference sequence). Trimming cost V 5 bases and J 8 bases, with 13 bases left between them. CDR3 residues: CSASDYMDSPLHF. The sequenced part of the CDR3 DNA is TGCAGTGCTTCTGACTACATGGATTCACCC.

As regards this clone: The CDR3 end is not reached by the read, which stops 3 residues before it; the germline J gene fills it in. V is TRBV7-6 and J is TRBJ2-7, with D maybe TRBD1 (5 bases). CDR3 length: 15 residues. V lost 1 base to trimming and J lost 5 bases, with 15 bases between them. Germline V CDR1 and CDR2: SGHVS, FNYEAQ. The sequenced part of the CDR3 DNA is TGTGCCAGCAGCTTAGATCCGGACATTACGGACGAG. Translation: CASSLDPDITDE. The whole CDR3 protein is CASSLDPDITDEQYF.

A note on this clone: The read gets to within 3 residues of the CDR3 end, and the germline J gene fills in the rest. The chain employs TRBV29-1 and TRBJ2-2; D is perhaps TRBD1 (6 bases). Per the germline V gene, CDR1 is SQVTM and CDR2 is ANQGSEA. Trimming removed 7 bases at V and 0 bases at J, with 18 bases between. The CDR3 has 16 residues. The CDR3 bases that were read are TGCAGCGCCCGCCTCGATGGACAGACGAACACCGGGGAG. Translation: CSARLDGQTNTGE. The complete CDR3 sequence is CSARLDGQTNTGELFF.

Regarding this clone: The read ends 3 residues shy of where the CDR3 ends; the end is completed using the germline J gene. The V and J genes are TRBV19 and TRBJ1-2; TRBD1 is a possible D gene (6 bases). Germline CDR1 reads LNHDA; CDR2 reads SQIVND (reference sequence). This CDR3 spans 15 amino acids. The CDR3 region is CASSVQGRGSYDYTF. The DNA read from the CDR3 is TGTGCCAGTAGTGTACAGGGAAGGGGCTCCTACGAC.

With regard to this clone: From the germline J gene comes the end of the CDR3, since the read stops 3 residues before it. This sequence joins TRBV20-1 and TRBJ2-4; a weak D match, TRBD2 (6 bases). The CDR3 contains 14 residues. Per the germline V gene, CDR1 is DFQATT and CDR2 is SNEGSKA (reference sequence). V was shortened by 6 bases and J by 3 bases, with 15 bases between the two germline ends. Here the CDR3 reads CSATTGGRKNIQYF. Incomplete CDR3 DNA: TGCAGTGCCACCACCGGGGGACGCAAAAACATT.

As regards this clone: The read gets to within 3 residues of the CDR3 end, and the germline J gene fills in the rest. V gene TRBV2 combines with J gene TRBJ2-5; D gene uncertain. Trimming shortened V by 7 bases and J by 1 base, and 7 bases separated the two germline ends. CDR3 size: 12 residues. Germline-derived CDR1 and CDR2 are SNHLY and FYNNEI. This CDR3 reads CASTQSQETQYF. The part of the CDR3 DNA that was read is TGTGCCAGCACCCAATCCCAAGAGACC.

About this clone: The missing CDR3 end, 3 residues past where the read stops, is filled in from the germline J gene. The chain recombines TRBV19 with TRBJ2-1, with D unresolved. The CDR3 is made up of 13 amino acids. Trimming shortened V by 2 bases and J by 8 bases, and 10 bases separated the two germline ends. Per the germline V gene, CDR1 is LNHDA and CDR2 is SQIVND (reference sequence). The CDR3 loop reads CASSIRVIDEQFF. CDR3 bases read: TGTGCCAGTAGTATACGGGTCATCGATGAG.

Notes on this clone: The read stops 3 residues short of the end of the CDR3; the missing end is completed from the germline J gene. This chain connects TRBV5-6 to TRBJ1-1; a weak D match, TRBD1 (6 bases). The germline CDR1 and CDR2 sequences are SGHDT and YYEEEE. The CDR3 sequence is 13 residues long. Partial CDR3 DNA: TGTGCCAGCAGCTTTACCGGGACACTCGAA. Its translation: CASSFTGTLE. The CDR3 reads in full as CASSFTGTLEAFF. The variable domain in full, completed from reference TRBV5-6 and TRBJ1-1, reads DAGVTQSPTHLIKTRGQQVTLRCSPKSGHDTVSWYQQALGQGPQFIFQYYEEEERQRGNFPDRFSGHQFPNYSSELNVNALLLGDSALYLCASSFTGTLEAFFGQGTRLTVV.

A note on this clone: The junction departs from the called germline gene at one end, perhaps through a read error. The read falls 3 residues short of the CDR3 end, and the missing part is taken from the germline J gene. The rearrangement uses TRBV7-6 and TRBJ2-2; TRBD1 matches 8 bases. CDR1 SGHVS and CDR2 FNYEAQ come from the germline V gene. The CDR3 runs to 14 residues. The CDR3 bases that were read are TGTGCCGGCAGCCCGGGACAGGCAAATGAAAAG. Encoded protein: CAGSPGQANEK. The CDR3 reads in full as CAGSPGQANEKLFF.

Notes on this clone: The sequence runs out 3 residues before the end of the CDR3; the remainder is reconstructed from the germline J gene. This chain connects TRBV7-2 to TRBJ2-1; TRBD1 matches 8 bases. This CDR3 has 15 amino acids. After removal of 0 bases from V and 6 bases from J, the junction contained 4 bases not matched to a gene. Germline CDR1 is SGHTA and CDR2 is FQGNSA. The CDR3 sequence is CASSLARGPFNEQFF. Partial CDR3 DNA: TGTGCCAGCAGCTTAGCCAGGGGGCCCTTCAATGAG. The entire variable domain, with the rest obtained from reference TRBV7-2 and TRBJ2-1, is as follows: GAGVSQSPSNKVTEKGKDVELRCDPISGHTALYWYRQSLGQGLEFLIYFQGNSAPDKSGLPSDRFSAERTGGSVSTLTIQRTQQEDSAVYLCASSLARGPFNEQFFGPGTRLTVL.

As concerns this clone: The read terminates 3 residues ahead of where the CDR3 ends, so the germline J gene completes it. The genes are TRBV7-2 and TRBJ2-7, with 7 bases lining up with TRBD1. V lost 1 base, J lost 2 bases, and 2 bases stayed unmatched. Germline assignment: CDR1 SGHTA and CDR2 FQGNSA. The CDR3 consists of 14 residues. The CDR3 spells CASSLDRGPYEQYF. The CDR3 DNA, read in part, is TGTGCCAGCAGCTTAGACAGGGGACCCTACGAG.

The CDR3 DNA, read in part, is TGTGCCAGCAGCTTATCAGGGGGCTTCACAGATACG. Protein sequence: CASSLSGGFTDT. The CDR3 in full is CASSLSGGFTDTQYF. The chain has TRBV7-9 and TRBJ2-3, with TRBD1 matching over 8 bases. The read stops 3 residues short of the end of the CDR3; the missing end is completed from the germline J gene. Germline CDR1 reads SEHNR; CDR2 reads FQNEAQ (reference sequence). The CDR3 contains 15 residues. Trimming removed 2 bases from V and 2 bases from J; junction bases left unmatched: 3.

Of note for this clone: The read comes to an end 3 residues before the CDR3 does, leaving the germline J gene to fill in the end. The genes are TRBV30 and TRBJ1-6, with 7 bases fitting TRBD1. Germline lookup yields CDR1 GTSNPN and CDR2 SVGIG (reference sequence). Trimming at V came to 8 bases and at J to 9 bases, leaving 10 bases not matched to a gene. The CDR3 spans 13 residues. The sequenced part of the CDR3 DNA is TGTGCCCCCCGGGACAGTGGGGGTTCACCC. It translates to CAPRDSGGSP. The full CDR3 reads CAPRDSGGSPLHF.

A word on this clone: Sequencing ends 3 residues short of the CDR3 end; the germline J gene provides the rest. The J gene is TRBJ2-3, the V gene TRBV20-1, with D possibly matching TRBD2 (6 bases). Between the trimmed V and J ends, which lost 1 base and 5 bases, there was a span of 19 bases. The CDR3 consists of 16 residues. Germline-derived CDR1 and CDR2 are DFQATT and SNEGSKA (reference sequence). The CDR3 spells CSARAGSGTLGDTQYF. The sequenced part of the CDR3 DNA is TGCAGTGCTAGAGCAGGTAGCGGTACCCTGGGAGATACG.

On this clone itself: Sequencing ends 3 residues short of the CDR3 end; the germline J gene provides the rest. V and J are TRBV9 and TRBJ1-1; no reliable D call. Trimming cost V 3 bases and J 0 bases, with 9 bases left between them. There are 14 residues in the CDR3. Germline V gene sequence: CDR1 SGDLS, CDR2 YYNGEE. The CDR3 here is CASSAGLMNTEAFF. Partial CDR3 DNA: TGTGCCAGCAGCGCCGGACTGATGAACACTGAA.

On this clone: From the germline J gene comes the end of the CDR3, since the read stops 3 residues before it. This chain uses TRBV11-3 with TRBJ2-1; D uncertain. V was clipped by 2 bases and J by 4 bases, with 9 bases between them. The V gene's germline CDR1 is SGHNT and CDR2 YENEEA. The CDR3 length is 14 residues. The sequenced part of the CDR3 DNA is TGTGCCAGCAGCTTAAGGCAGGAGTACAATGAG. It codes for CASSLRQEYNE. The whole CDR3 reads CASSLRQEYNEQFF.

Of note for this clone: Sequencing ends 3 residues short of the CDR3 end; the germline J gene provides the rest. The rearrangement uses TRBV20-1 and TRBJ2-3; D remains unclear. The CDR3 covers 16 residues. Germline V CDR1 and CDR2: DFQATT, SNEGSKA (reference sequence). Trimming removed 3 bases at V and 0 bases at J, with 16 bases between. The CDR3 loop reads CSASLPTERSTDTQYF. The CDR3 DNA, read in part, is TGCAGTGCTAGTCTCCCAACAGAGAGAAGCACAGATACG.

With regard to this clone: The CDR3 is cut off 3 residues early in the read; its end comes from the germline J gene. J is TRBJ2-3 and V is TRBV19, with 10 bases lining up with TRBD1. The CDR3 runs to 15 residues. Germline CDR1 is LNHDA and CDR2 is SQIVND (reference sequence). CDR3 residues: CASSPDRGPQETQYF. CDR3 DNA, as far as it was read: TGTGCCAGTAGTCCTGACAGGGGGCCTCAGGAGACG.

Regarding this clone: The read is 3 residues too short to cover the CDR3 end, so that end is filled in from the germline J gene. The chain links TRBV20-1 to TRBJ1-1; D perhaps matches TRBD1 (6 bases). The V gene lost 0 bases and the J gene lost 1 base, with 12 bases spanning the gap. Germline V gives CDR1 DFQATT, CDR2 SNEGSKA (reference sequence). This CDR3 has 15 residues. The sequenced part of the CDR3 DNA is TGCAGTGCTAGAGATTTAGGGGGATCGAACACTGAA. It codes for CSARDLGGSNTE. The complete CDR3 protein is CSARDLGGSNTEAFF.